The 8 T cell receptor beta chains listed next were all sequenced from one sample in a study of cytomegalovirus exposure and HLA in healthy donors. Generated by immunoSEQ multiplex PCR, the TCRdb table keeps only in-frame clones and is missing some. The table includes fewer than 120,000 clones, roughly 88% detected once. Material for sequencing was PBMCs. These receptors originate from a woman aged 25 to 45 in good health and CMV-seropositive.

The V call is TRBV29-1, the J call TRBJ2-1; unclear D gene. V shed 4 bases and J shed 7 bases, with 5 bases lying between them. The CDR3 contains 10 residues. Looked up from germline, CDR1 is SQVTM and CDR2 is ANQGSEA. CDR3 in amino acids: CSVAINEQFF. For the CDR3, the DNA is TGCAGCGTTGCAATTAATGAGCAGTTCTTC.

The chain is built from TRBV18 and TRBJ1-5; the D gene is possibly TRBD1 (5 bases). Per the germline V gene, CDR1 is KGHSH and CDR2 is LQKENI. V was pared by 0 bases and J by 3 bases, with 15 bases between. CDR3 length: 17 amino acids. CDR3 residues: CASSPPRRQRPNQPQHF. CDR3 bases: TGTGCCAGCTCACCACCACGTAGACAGCGACCCAATCAGCCCCAGCATTTT.

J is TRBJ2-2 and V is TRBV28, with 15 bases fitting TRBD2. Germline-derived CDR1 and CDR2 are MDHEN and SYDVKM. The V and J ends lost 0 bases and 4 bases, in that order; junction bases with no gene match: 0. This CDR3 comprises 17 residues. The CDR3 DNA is TGTGCCAGCAGTTTATGGGGACTAGCGGGAGGCACCGGGGAGCTGTTTTTT. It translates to CASSLWGLAGGTGELFF.

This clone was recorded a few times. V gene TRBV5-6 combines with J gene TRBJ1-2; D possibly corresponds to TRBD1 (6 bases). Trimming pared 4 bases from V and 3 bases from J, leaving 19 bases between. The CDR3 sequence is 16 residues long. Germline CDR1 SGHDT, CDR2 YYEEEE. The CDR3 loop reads CASSPGAQGRYYGYTF. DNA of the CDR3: TGTGCCAGCAGCCCTGGCGCCCAGGGGCGATACTATGGCTACACCTTC.

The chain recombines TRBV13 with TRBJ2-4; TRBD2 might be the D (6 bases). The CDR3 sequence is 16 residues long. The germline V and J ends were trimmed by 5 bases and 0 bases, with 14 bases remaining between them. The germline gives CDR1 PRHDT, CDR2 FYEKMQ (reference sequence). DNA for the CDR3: TGTGCCAGCAGCCTCGGGACTTATCTAGCCAAAAACATTCAGTACTTC. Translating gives CASSLGTYLAKNIQYF.

This CDR3 reads CAWESYRGTMNTEAFF. DNA for the CDR3: TGTGCCTGGGAAAGCTACAGGGGCACCATGAACACTGAAGCTTTCTTT. This chain uses TRBV30 with TRBJ1-1; 7 nucleotides align to TRBD1. The CDR3 covers 16 residues. With 5 bases clipped from V and 0 bases from J, the junction kept 12 bases outside the gene matches. Per germline, CDR1 GTSNPN and CDR2 SVGIG (reference sequence).

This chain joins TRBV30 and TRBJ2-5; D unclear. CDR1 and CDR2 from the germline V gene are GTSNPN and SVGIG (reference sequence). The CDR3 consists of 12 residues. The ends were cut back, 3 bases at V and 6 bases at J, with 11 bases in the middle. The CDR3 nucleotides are TGTGCCTGGAGCCGAGCACAGAAGACCCAGTACTTC. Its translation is CAWSRAQKTQYF.

DNA of the CDR3: TGTGCCAGCAGCTCCGGGGGGGAGCAGTACTTC. Translation gives CASSSGGEQYF. The chain recombines TRBV7-9 with TRBJ2-7; 7 nucleotides line up with TRBD2. V was pared by 4 bases and J by 7 bases, with 1 base of the junction left unmatched. Germline lookup yields CDR1 SEHNR and CDR2 FQNEAQ (reference sequence). CDR3 length: 11 amino acids.